This T cell receptor (beta chain) originates from a study of graft-versus-host responses after intestinal transplantation. Of note for this clone: Antigen specificity is unknown.

The protocol was immunoSEQ multiplex PCR, while the TCRdb copy is restricted to in-frame clones and leaves out a portion. This table holds about 86,000 clones, about nine tenths found once. The CDR3 extends over 19 amino acids. V was pared by 4 bases and J by 0 bases, with 7 bases of the junction left unmatched. Germline CDR1 SEHNR, CDR2 FQNEAQ (reference sequence). This chain connects TRBV7-9 to TRBJ2-2; the match to TRBD2 covers 14 bases. This specimen consisted of unstimulated CD4+ T cells sorted from spleen or lymph node cells, obtained before transplant. The TCR originated in a human donor who was the organ donor for an intestinal transplant. The CDR3 DNA reads as TGTGCCAGCAGCTCCCGACTAGCGGGAGGGCCCTCGAACACCGGGGAGCTGTTTTTT. Residues: CASSSRLAGGPSNTGELFF.